Sequencing of this TCR beta chain was carried out in a study of T cells after yellow fever vaccination. Germline V gene lookup returns CDR1 GTSNPN and CDR2 SVGIG (reference sequence). This CDR3 comprises 11 residues. Study-level findings and limits: Weaker in magnitude, the secondary response showed a faster peak on day 5 versus 15. Researchers cautioned that FACS-sorted repertoires could harbor abundant clonotypes contaminating from the bulk population. Most primary-vaccination clones recurred post-booster (nearly 98% CD4, roughly 87% CD8).

TCRdb processed the 5' RACE reads anew with MiXCR; each CDR3 protein has one entry. The table has about 300,000 distinct CDR3 sequences, roughly 8.7% seen once. This clonotype came up a few times. Its matching antigen is unknown. Mismatch with germline at one junction end may stem from a read error. This TCR was recovered from a young man who received the YFV17D yellow fever vaccine. V is TRBV30 and J is TRBJ2-3; no reliable D call. The source material was CD4+ T cells sorted from PBMCs, sampled 5 days after the yellow fever booster vaccination. CDR3 sequence: CAWSVGVEACF. The CDR3 coding sequence is TGTGCCTGGAGTGTAGGCGTCGAGGCTTGTTTT. The full variable domain, rest sourced from reference TRBV30 and TRBJ2-3, is SQTIHQWPATLVQPVGSPLSLECTVEGTSNPNLYWYRQAAGRGLQLLFYSVGIGQISSEVPQNLSASRPQDRQFILSSKKLLLSDSGFYLCAWSVGVEACFGPGTRLTVL.